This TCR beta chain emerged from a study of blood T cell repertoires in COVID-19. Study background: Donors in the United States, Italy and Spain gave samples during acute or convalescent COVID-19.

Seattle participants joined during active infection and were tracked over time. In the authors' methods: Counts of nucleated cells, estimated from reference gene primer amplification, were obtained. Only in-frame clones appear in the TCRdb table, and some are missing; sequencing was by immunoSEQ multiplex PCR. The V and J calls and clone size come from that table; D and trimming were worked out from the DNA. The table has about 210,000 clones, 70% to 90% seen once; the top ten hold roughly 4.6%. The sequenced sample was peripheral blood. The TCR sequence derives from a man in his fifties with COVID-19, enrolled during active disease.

For the CDR3, the DNA is TGTGCCAGCTCACCTTCGAGCTCCTACGAGCAGTACTTC. This encodes CASSPSSSYEQYF. This sequence joins TRBV18 and TRBJ2-7; D is undetermined. Germline V gene data show CDR1 as KGHSH and CDR2 as LQKENI. The ends were cut back, 3 bases at V and 0 bases at J, with 6 bases in the middle. The CDR3 runs 13 residues.